The 32 T cell receptor beta chains below all came from one sample that was sequenced in a study of blood T cell repertoires in COVID-19. Sequencing used immunoSEQ multiplex PCR; TCRdb keeps in-frame clones, though not all of them. This table has a few hundred thousand clones, about 90% appearing once. Sequencing used PBMCs or T cells enriched from blood (not recorded which). The receptors were sampled from a woman aged 45 to 65 who had been exposed to COVID-19.

This clone came up a few times. The same CDR3 also results from other DNA sequences found in this sample. The rearrangement uses TRBV5-1 and TRBJ1-1, with D possibly matching TRBD1 (5 bases). Trimming removed 3 bases at V and 3 bases at J, with 9 bases between. Germline V gene data show CDR1 as SGHRS and CDR2 as YFSETQ. The CDR3 extends over 13 amino acids. CDR3 nucleotide sequence: TGCGCCAGCAGCTCAGGGTCCTACACTGAAGCTTTCTTT. This translates into CASSSGSYTEAFF.

CDR3 nucleotide sequence: TGTGCCAGCTCAAGCGGGGGGGCGGTAGATACGCAGTATTTT. Its translation: CASSSGGAVDTQYF. The rearrangement joins TRBV6-5 to TRBJ2-3; 10 bases agree with TRBD2. CDR1 and CDR2 (germline): MNHEY, SVGAGI. This CDR3 contains 14 residues. The ends lost 8 bases at V and 5 bases at J; junction bases unmatched: 7.

The gene calls are TRBV15 and TRBJ1-4; D unresolved. V was clipped by 0 bases and J by 3 bases, with 8 bases between them. CDR3 length: 15 amino acids. CDR1 is LNHNV and CDR2 is YYDKDF in the germline V gene (reference sequence). The CDR3: CATSRERYSNEKLFF. The CDR3 nucleotides are TGTGCCACCAGCAGAGAAAGATACTCTAATGAAAAACTGTTTTTT.

The chain joins TRBV15 to TRBJ2-7; 10 bases map to TRBD1. Germline lookup yields CDR1 LNHNV and CDR2 YYDKDF (reference sequence). The CDR3 loop spans 14 amino acids. V trimming: 8 bases; J trimming: 6 bases; junction bases outside the gene matches: 10. The CDR3 loop is CATSMGQGLVEQYF. DNA for the CDR3: TGTGCCACCTCAATGGGACAGGGGCTTGTCGAGCAGTACTTC.

The rearrangement links TRBV5-1 to TRBJ1-4; possible D gene TRBD1, 6 bases. CDR1 is SGHRS and CDR2 is YFSETQ in the germline V gene. V dropped 5 bases and J dropped 0 bases, with 11 bases sitting between them. The CDR3 runs 15 residues. The CDR3 sequence: CASRTGQPTNEKLFF. The CDR3 nucleotides are TGCGCCAGCAGGACTGGACAGCCAACTAATGAAAAACTGTTTTTT.

The chain is built from TRBV9 and TRBJ1-4; 7 bases agree with TRBD1. V trimming: 4 bases; J trimming: 4 bases; junction bases outside the gene matches: 10. The CDR3 extends over 16 amino acids. CDR1 is SGDLS and CDR2 is YYNGEE in the germline V gene. The CDR3 DNA reads as TGTGCCAGCAGCCGAAATACAGGGGACATTAATGAAAAACTGTTTTTT. Translating it yields CASSRNTGDINEKLFF. The full variable domain, with the rest looked up from reference TRBV9 and TRBJ1-4, is DSGVTQTPKHLITATGQRVTLRCSPRSGDLSVYWYQQSLDQGLQFLIQYYNGEERAKGNILERFSAQQFPDLHSELNLSSLELGDSALYFCASSRNTGDINEKLFFGSGTQLSVL.

The chain recombines TRBV3-1 (or the pseudogene TRBV3-2) with TRBJ2-3; D not resolved. The CDR3 spans 15 residues. Germline-derived CDR1 and CDR2 are LGHDT and YNNKEL (reference sequence). The V and J ends lost 4 bases and 4 bases respectively, with 15 bases between them. The CDR3 is CASSLHPPVADTQYF. The DNA for the CDR3 is TGTGCCAGCAGCCTCCACCCGCCAGTGGCAGATACGCAGTATTTT.

The chain links TRBV2 to TRBJ1-4; TRBD1 agrees at 9 bases. Trimming removed 6 bases from V and 5 bases from J; junction bases left unmatched: 7. This CDR3 region has 15 residues. The germline V gene encodes CDR1 SNHLY and CDR2 FYNNEI. CDR3 DNA: TGTGCCAGCAGCCGCCTCGGGACAGGGAATGAAAAACTGTTTTTT. As protein: CASSRLGTGNEKLFF.

The CDR3 loop is CASSWGGGRTEAFF. For the CDR3, the DNA is TGTGCCAGCAGCTGGGGGGGCGGGAGGACTGAAGCTTTCTTT. The chain carries TRBV11-2 and TRBJ1-1; a possible D gene is TRBD1 (6 bases). Trimming removed 4 bases from V and 5 bases from J, with 14 bases in between. Germline values: CDR1 SGHAT, CDR2 FQNNGV. The CDR3 sequence is 14 residues long.

The V and J genes are TRBV4-1 and TRBJ2-7; 7 bases map to TRBD2. Germline V lookup: CDR1 MGHRA, CDR2 YSYEKL. The CDR3 contains 16 residues. Trimming cost V 4 bases and J 5 bases; bases outside gene matches: 14. The CDR3 DNA reads TGCGCCAGCAGCCTGGGCGGGGTAGCGGGCTTCCACGAGCAGTACTTC. Amino acid sequence: CASSLGGVAGFHEQYF.

The gene calls are TRBV18 and TRBJ2-7; 7 nucleotides agree with TRBD1. The CDR3 is 16 residues long. J gave up 0 bases and V 2 bases, and 7 bases lay outside the gene matches. CDR1 is KGHSH, CDR2 LQKENI, per germline. The CDR3 protein is CASSPGQAVSSYEQYF. CDR3 coding DNA: TGTGCCAGCTCACCAGGACAGGCCGTCAGCTCCTACGAGCAGTACTTC.

The chain links TRBV7-9 to TRBJ1-3, with 8 bases fitting TRBD1. The CDR3 contains 15 residues. Germline V lookup: CDR1 SEHNR, CDR2 FQNEAQ (reference sequence). With 5 bases clipped from V and 3 bases from J, the junction kept 6 bases outside the gene matches. For the CDR3, the DNA is TGTGCCAGCAGCCCCGACAGGGGAGGTGGAAACACCATATATTTT. Amino acid sequence: CASSPDRGGGNTIYF.

CDR3 protein: CASSVSPVKQFF. In DNA form, the CDR3 reads TGTGCCAGCAGTGTGTCCCCAGTGAAGCAGTTCTTC. V and J are TRBV12-3 or TRBV12-4 and TRBJ2-1, with unresolved D. This CDR3 has 12 amino acids. The V and J ends lost 5 bases and 11 bases respectively, with 13 bases between them.

The rearrangement joins TRBV28 to TRBJ2-3; D perhaps matches TRBD2 (6 bases). The CDR3 totals 18 residues. The germline gives CDR1 MDHEN, CDR2 SYDVKM. The V end was cut by 2 bases, the J end by 1 base, with 19 bases between. The CDR3 DNA is TGTGCCAGCAGTTTAAGGGTTATCTTTCCTAGCGGCACAGATACGCAGTATTTT. Its translation: CASSLRVIFPSGTDTQYF.

The rearrangement uses TRBV28 and TRBJ1-1; 7 nucleotides agree with TRBD1. The J segment lost 5 bases and the V segment lost 5 bases, leaving 11 bases of the junction unmatched. CDR3 length: 15 residues. CDR1 MDHEN and CDR2 SYDVKM come from the germline V gene. In nucleotides, the CDR3 is TGTGCCAGCAGTGTAAGGGGGCCGGTGTGGACTGAAGCTTTCTTT. This gives the protein CASSVRGPVWTEAFF.

Comments on this clone: The same CDR3 arises from other DNA sequences in this sample as well. This chain connects TRBV6-5 to TRBJ2-7; 8 bases are a match to TRBD1. Trimming at V came to 0 bases and at J to 2 bases, leaving 3 bases not matched to a gene. This CDR3 has 15 residues. Germline CDR1 MNHEY, CDR2 SVGAGI. The CDR3: CASSYSRTGTYEQYF. CDR3 DNA sequence: TGTGCCAGCAGTTACTCGAGGACAGGGACCTACGAGCAGTACTTC.

This chain connects TRBV2 to TRBJ1-5; TRBD1 is a possible D gene (5 bases). Germline V gene sequence: CDR1 SNHLY, CDR2 FYNNEI. The CDR3 contains 14 residues. Trimming took off 4 bases at V and 6 bases at J, with 13 bases between the two ends. The CDR3: CASSATGGGQPQHF. The CDR3 nucleotides are TGTGCCAGCAGTGCAACGGGCGGGGGTCAGCCCCAGCATTTT.

The rearrangement uses TRBV28 and TRBJ1-2, with D tentatively TRBD1 (6 bases). Per the germline V gene, CDR1 is MDHEN and CDR2 is SYDVKM. There are 12 residues in the CDR3. Trimming stripped 2 bases from V and 7 bases from J, with 8 bases between. CDR3 region: CASSLQGSGYTF. DNA for the CDR3: TGTGCCAGCAGTTTACAGGGGAGTGGCTACACCTTC.

This chain connects TRBV3-1 (or the pseudogene TRBV3-2) to TRBJ1-5; TRBD1 is a possible D gene (5 bases). Germline loops: CDR1 LGHDT, CDR2 YNNKEL (reference sequence). V was trimmed by 4 bases and J by 5 bases, leaving 24 bases between them. The CDR3 is 18 amino acids. The CDR3: CASSPAPMGQKLDQPQHF. The CDR3 DNA follows: TGTGCCAGCAGCCCAGCACCGATGGGGCAGAAATTAGATCAGCCCCAGCATTTT.

This chain uses TRBV5-1 with TRBJ2-7; perhaps TRBD2 as D (5 bases). This CDR3 has 12 amino acids. Germline CDR1 is SGHRS and CDR2 is YFSETQ. V was pared by 4 bases and J by 4 bases, with 9 bases between. CDR3 sequence reads: CASSLRGYEQYF. CDR3 coding DNA: TGCGCCAGCAGCCTCCGAGGGTACGAGCAGTACTTC.

J is TRBJ2-5 and V is TRBV20-1, with TRBD1 matching over 11 bases. CDR3 size: 15 residues. Per germline, CDR1 DFQATT and CDR2 SNEGSKA (reference sequence). The ends lost 3 bases at V and 6 bases at J; junction bases unmatched: 9. CDR3 amino acids: CSASTGQGDWKTQYF. DNA for the CDR3: TGCAGTGCTAGTACGGGACAGGGGGACTGGAAGACCCAGTACTTC.

V usage is TRBV6-5 and J usage is TRBJ1-5; D might be TRBD1 (6 bases). Trimming pared 7 bases from V and 4 bases from J, leaving 17 bases between. The CDR3 length is 15 residues. CDR1 is MNHEY, CDR2 SVGAGI, per germline. CDR3 sequence: CASTTITGSNQPQHF. In nucleotides, the CDR3 is TGTGCCAGCACCACAATAACAGGGTCTAATCAGCCCCAGCATTTT.

This clone showed up just a few times. CDR3 sequence reads: CASGSVLTEAFF. Written as DNA, the CDR3 is TGTGCCAGCGGTAGCGTTCTGACTGAAGCTTTCTTT. V is TRBV2 and J is TRBJ1-1; D call uncertain. Germline CDR1 is SNHLY and CDR2 is FYNNEI. The CDR3 covers 12 residues. The V end was cut by 8 bases, the J end by 5 bases, with 12 bases between.

The chain carries TRBV30 and TRBJ1-2, with 10 bases lining up with TRBD1. This CDR3 spans 13 amino acids. Germline-derived CDR1 and CDR2 are GTSNPN and SVGIG (reference sequence). Unmatched junction bases numbered 6, after V lost 3 bases and J lost 8 bases. The CDR3 region is CAWSPGQGEGYTF. The DNA of the CDR3 is TGTGCCTGGAGCCCAGGACAGGGGGAGGGCTACACCTTC. Drawing the rest from reference TRBV30 and TRBJ1-2, the complete variable domain is SQTIHQWPATLVQPVGSPLSLECTVEGTSNPNLYWYRQAAGRGLQLLFYSVGIGQISSEVPQNLSASRPQDRQFILSSKKLLLSDSGFYLCAWSPGQGEGYTFGSGTRLTVV.

This clone was seen just once. The V gene is TRBV7-2, the J gene TRBJ2-2, with TRBD1 matching 11 bases. Germline CDR1 is SGHTA and CDR2 is FQGNSA. V lost 0 bases, J lost 4 bases, and 4 bases stayed unmatched. The CDR3 runs 17 residues. Written as DNA, the CDR3 is TGTGCCAGCAGCTTAGCCGCCGGGACAGGGGGCACCGGGGAGCTGTTTTTT. Its translation is CASSLAAGTGGTGELFF.

The CDR3 reads CSASWDRAHEQYF. CDR3 DNA sequence: TGCAGTGCTAGTTGGGACAGGGCACACGAGCAGTACTTC. V gene TRBV20-1 combines with J gene TRBJ2-7, with 9 nucleotides matching TRBD1. The V segment lost 3 bases and the J segment 5 bases; nucleotides outside the gene matches: 5. CDR3 size: 13 residues. From germline, CDR1 is DFQATT and CDR2 SNEGSKA (reference sequence).

J is TRBJ1-3 and V is TRBV4-1; D gene uncertain. Germline V gives CDR1 MGHRA, CDR2 YSYEKL. CDR3 size: 15 residues. Trimming stripped 1 base from V and 2 bases from J, with 9 bases between. The CDR3 region is CASSQGRLAGNTIYF. The CDR3 nucleotides are TGCGCCAGCAGCCAAGGAAGACTTGCTGGAAACACCATATATTTT.

The J gene is TRBJ2-1, the V gene TRBV11-1; D perhaps matches TRBD2 (5 bases). Germline lookup yields CDR1 SGHAT and CDR2 FQDESV (reference sequence). The CDR3 contains 14 residues. V gave up 1 base and J gave up 12 bases, with 16 bases separating them. CDR3 protein: CASSLGFGLEGQFF. The CDR3 DNA sequence: TGTGCCAGCAGCTTAGGTTTCGGGCTCGAGGGGCAGTTCTTC. The full variable domain, with the rest looked up from reference TRBV11-1 and TRBJ2-1, is EAEVAQSPRYKITEKSQAVAFWCDPISGHATLYWYRQILGQGPELLVQFQDESVVDDSQLPKDRFSAERLKGVDSTLKIQPAELGDSAMYLCASSLGFGLEGQFFGPGTRLTVL.

This sequence joins TRBV7-8 and TRBJ1-2; 9 nucleotides align to TRBD1. CDR3 length: 17 residues. Germline values: CDR1 SGHVS, CDR2 FQNEAQ. The V and J ends lost 5 bases and 3 bases, in that order; junction bases with no gene match: 13. The CDR3 protein is CASSRTEGQGSYYGYTF. CDR3 sequence (DNA): TGTGCCAGCAGCAGGACAGAGGGACAGGGATCTTACTATGGCTACACCTTC.

This clone was seen a single time. The chain joins TRBV6-5 to TRBJ1-2; 10 bases match TRBD1. CDR3 length equals 15 residues. Losses at the gene ends were 8 bases for V and 3 bases for J; bases not matched to a gene: 9. Germline loops: CDR1 MNHEY, CDR2 SVGAGI. The CDR3 loop is CASRMPGQGYYGYTF. In nucleotides, the CDR3 is TGTGCCAGCCGAATGCCGGGACAGGGGTACTATGGCTACACCTTC.

The chain joins TRBV11-2 to TRBJ1-1, with 7 nucleotides matching TRBD1. CDR3 length equals 14 residues. The J segment lost 3 bases and the V segment lost 4 bases, leaving 5 bases of the junction unmatched. CDR1 SGHAT and CDR2 FQNNGV come from the germline V gene. This CDR3 reads CASSSTQGDTEAFF. The CDR3 region has the DNA TGTGCCAGCAGCTCGACCCAGGGGGACACTGAAGCTTTCTTT.

This clone was seen only a few times. The chain employs TRBV29-1 and TRBJ2-3; TRBD1 aligns across 7 bases. Germline V CDR1 and CDR2: SQVTM, ANQGSEA. Losses at the gene ends were 4 bases for V and 5 bases for J; bases not matched to a gene: 3. The length of the CDR3 is 12 residues. CDR3 DNA sequence: TGCAGCGTTGTAGGGGGCGTAGATACGCAGTATTTT. Amino acid sequence: CSVVGGVDTQYF.